The 24 T cell receptor beta chains in this list originate from one sample, sequenced in a study of glioma-infiltrating T cells after dendritic cell vaccination. Using immunoSEQ multiplex PCR, the repertoire was profiled, and TCRdb retains in-frame clones only, with some absent. The table lists roughly 88,000 clones, over 75% of them singletons. Time point noted: after dendritic cell vaccination, including at tumor progression/relapse. Specimen: blood, collected after dendritic cell vaccination. The source is a human donor with glioblastoma.

This chain joins TRBV5-4 and TRBJ2-7, with D maybe TRBD2 (6 bases). V was shortened by 4 bases and J by 3 bases, with 17 bases between the two germline ends. CDR3 length equals 15 residues. Germline loops: CDR1 SGHNT, CDR2 YYREEE (reference sequence). Here the CDR3 DNA reads TGTGCCAGCAGCAAGACACCCGGGGGAAGCTACGAGCAGTACGTC. It specifies CASSKTPGGSYEQYV.

This chain connects TRBV5-1 to TRBJ2-3; the D is unclear. V was pared by 6 bases and J by 4 bases, with 21 bases between. From germline, CDR1 is SGHRS and CDR2 YFSETQ. This CDR3 comprises 16 residues. The CDR3 DNA is TGCGCCAGCACCCTACAATACGGGTCATTGGCAGATACGCAGTATTTT. Amino acids: CASTLQYGSLADTQYF.

The chain employs TRBV30 and TRBJ1-5, with D perhaps TRBD1 (6 bases). Trimming left V 5 bases short and J 0 bases short, with 14 bases between. The germline V gene encodes CDR1 GTSNPN and CDR2 SVGIG (reference sequence). CDR3 size: 15 residues. The CDR3: CAWAGDNYSNQPQHF. CDR3 DNA sequence: TGTGCCTGGGCCGGGGACAACTATAGCAATCAGCCCCAGCATTTT.

There are a few counts of this clone. The chain couples TRBV6-6 to TRBJ2-1; 8 bases line up with TRBD1. V lost 5 bases to trimming and J lost 7 bases; unmatched junction nucleotides: 7. CDR3 size: 14 residues. Per the germline V gene, CDR1 is MNHNY and CDR2 is SVGAGI (reference sequence). The CDR3 is CASSPGDRWNEQFF. CDR3 bases: TGTGCCAGCAGTCCGGGGGACAGGTGGAATGAGCAGTTCTTC.

This chain links TRBV19 with TRBJ2-5; D call uncertain. Germline loops: CDR1 LNHDA, CDR2 SQIVND (reference sequence). This CDR3 region has 12 residues. Trimming shortened V by 4 bases and J by 7 bases, and 10 bases separated the two germline ends. The CDR3 DNA follows: TGTGCCAGTAGTACGCTCCCGGGGACCCAGTACTTC. Protein product: CASSTLPGTQYF.

The chain has TRBV6-1 and TRBJ1-5; 7 bases align to TRBD1. The CDR3 runs 13 residues. CDR1 MNHNS and CDR2 SASEGT come from the germline V gene. The trim removed 6 bases at V and 4 bases at J, leaving 3 bases unmatched. CDR3 loop: CASSLQGNQPQHF. The DNA for the CDR3 is TGTGCCAGCAGCTTACAGGGGAATCAGCCCCAGCATTTT.

The chain employs TRBV2 and TRBJ2-7, with 12 bases identical to TRBD1. The V gene end was trimmed by 6 bases and the J gene end by 6 bases; junction bases not matched to a gene: 9. This CDR3 has 15 residues. The germline CDR1 and CDR2 sequences are SNHLY and FYNNEI. This CDR3 reads CASSLGGTGGPEQYF. DNA of the CDR3: TGTGCCAGCAGCCTGGGGGGGACAGGGGGCCCCGAGCAGTACTTC. The variable domain in full, completed from reference TRBV2 and TRBJ2-7, reads EPEVTQTPSHQVTQMGQEVILRCVPISNHLYFYWYRQILGQKVEFLVSFYNNEISEKSEIFDDQFSVERPDGSNFTLKIRSTKLEDSAMYFCASSLGGTGGPEQYFGPGTRLTVT.

The V gene is TRBV28, the J gene TRBJ1-6; TRBD1 matches at 7 bases. Germline V gene sequence: CDR1 MDHEN, CDR2 SYDVKM. The CDR3 has 16 residues. V dropped 8 bases and J dropped 0; count of bases not matched to a gene: 7. In DNA form, the CDR3 reads TGTGCCAGCGGCCTGACAGGGAGCTCCTATAATTCACCCCTCCACTTT. This gives the protein CASGLTGSSYNSPLHF.

Here the CDR3 reads CASQDRVGSPLHF. The CDR3 bases are TGTGCCAGCCAAGACAGGGTAGGGTCACCCCTCCACTTT. The chain links TRBV18 to TRBJ1-6; TRBD1 matches at 7 bases. The V and J ends lost 8 bases and 10 bases, in that order; junction bases with no gene match: 8. Germline assignment: CDR1 KGHSH and CDR2 LQKENI. This CDR3 has 13 residues.

The chain is built from TRBV5-1 and TRBJ2-5, with TRBD2 matching over 8 bases. This CDR3 region has 14 residues. From germline, CDR1 is SGHRS and CDR2 YFSETQ. Trimming at V came to 4 bases and at J to 5 bases, leaving 7 bases not matched to a gene. The CDR3 sequence: CASSPRGGGETQYF. CDR3 nucleotide sequence: TGCGCCAGCAGCCCCCGGGGGGGCGGTGAGACCCAGTACTTC.

The V gene is TRBV4-1, the J gene TRBJ1-4; TRBD1 is a possible D gene (5 bases). Germline loops: CDR1 MGHRA, CDR2 YSYEKL. This CDR3 is 14 amino acids long. V gave up 4 bases and J gave up 5 bases, with 11 bases separating them. Written as DNA, the CDR3 is TGCGCCAGCAGCCCGGCAGGGAAGAATGAAAAACTGTTTTTT. Amino acids: CASSPAGKNEKLFF.

The V call is TRBV6-1, the J call TRBJ2-6, with D maybe TRBD1 (6 bases). The CDR3 runs to 14 residues. V shed 7 bases and J shed 3 bases, with 10 bases lying between them. Germline lookup yields CDR1 MNHNS and CDR2 SASEGT. The CDR3 is CASIGRGGANVLTF. The CDR3 DNA reads TGTGCCAGCATCGGCAGGGGTGGGGCCAACGTCCTGACTTTC.

The J gene is TRBJ2-1, the V gene TRBV10-3, with 12 bases aligning to TRBD2. With V trimmed by 8 bases and J by 7 bases, 6 bases remained unmatched. The CDR3 is 14 residues long. Looked up from germline, CDR1 is ENHRY and CDR2 is SYGVKD. In DNA, the CDR3 is TGTGCCATCTACCTAGCGGGGGGGCGGAATGAGCAGTTCTTC. Its protein is CAIYLAGGRNEQFF.

The chain employs TRBV18 and TRBJ2-7; tentatively, D is TRBD2 (6 bases). Germline V lookup: CDR1 KGHSH, CDR2 LQKENI. The ends were cut back, 3 bases at V and 4 bases at J, with 13 bases in the middle. The CDR3 has 14 residues. The CDR3 nucleotides read TGTGCCAGCTCACCTCGGGAGCAGCCTTACGAGCAGTACGTC. Its protein is CASSPREQPYEQYV.

The V gene is TRBV4-1, the J gene TRBJ1-4; tentative D call: TRBD1 (6 bases). Germline V gene sequence: CDR1 MGHRA, CDR2 YSYEKL. V lost 2 bases to trimming and J lost 5 bases, with 15 bases between them. CDR3 length: 16 residues. For the CDR3, the DNA is TGCGCCAGCAGCCAAACTTCAGGGGTACTAAATGAAAAACTGTTTTTT. It yields the protein CASSQTSGVLNEKLFF.

The chain couples TRBV30 to TRBJ2-2, with D unresolved. The V gene's germline CDR1 is GTSNPN and CDR2 SVGIG (reference sequence). Trimming removed 0 bases from V and 1 base from J, with 9 bases in between. The CDR3 runs to 15 residues. CDR3: CAWSVTHRNTGELFF. CDR3 coding DNA: TGTGCCTGGAGTGTAACTCACAGGAACACCGGGGAGCTGTTTTTT.

This clone was recorded a few times. The gene calls are TRBV7-2 and TRBJ2-1, with 12 nucleotides matching TRBD2. The CDR3 runs 16 residues. The germline V gene encodes CDR1 SGHTA and CDR2 FQGNSA. V was pared by 6 bases and J by 4 bases, with 7 bases of the junction left unmatched. CDR3 bases: TGTGCCAGCAGGACCCCAGGACTAGCGGGGTACAATGAGCAGTTCTTC. Its translation is CASRTPGLAGYNEQFF. The whole variable domain, remainder taken from reference TRBV7-2 and TRBJ2-1, is GAGVSQSPSNKVTEKGKDVELRCDPISGHTALYWYRQSLGQGLEFLIYFQGNSAPDKSGLPSDRFSAERTGGSVSTLTIQRTQQEDSAVYLCASRTPGLAGYNEQFFGPGTRLTVL.

V is TRBV5-8 and J is TRBJ1-2, with 10 bases lining up with TRBD1. The ends lost 5 bases at V and 4 bases at J; junction bases unmatched: 8. The CDR3 is 15 amino acids. Germline V gene lookup returns CDR1 SGHTS and CDR2 YDEGEE. The CDR3 nucleotides read TGTGCCAGCAGGGGACAGGGGCTTGGGCCCTATGGCTACACCTTC. Its protein is CASRGQGLGPYGYTF.

This clone was seen only a few times. The V and J genes are TRBV10-1 and TRBJ1-2; 7 bases match TRBD1. V was pared by 4 bases and J by 3 bases, with 2 bases of the junction left unmatched. In germline, CDR1 is WNHNN, CDR2 SYGVQD (reference sequence). CDR3 size: 13 residues. CDR3 in amino acids: CASSVDRDYGYTF. The CDR3 coding sequence is TGCGCCAGCAGTGTCGACAGGGACTATGGCTACACCTTC.

This clone was detected only a few times. The genes are TRBV6-1 and TRBJ1-1; D is unresolved. The CDR3 consists of 13 residues. Germline lookup yields CDR1 MNHNS and CDR2 SASEGT. V was pared by 6 bases and J by 8 bases, with 16 bases between. This CDR3 reads CASSRARAAEAFF. Here the CDR3 DNA reads TGTGCCAGCAGCCGCGCCCGCGCCGCGGAAGCTTTCTTT.

The J gene is TRBJ1-2, the V gene TRBV30; D ambiguous. Germline V gene lookup returns CDR1 GTSNPN and CDR2 SVGIG (reference sequence). V was trimmed by 8 bases and J by 4 bases, leaving 17 bases between them. This CDR3 is 13 amino acids long. CDR3 nucleotide sequence: TGTGCCGGGTTCACTCCCGCGGGCTATGGCTACACCTTC. Its protein product is CAGFTPAGYGYTF.

The CDR3 spells CASSFPRTDLTFVYEQYV. In DNA form, the CDR3 reads TGTGCCAGCAGCTTCCCGAGGACAGACCTCACCTTCGTCTACGAGCAGTACGTC. The chain combines TRBV7-9 with TRBJ2-7, with a possible D match to TRBD1 (6 bases). CDR3 length equals 18 residues. Per the germline V gene, CDR1 is SEHNR and CDR2 is FQNEAQ (reference sequence). Trimming left V 3 bases short and J 3 bases short, with 24 bases between.

The CDR3 nucleotides read TGTGCCAGCAGCCGATCCAATCGCGGGACAGGGTCGAACACCGGGGAGCTGTTTTTT. This translates into CASSRSNRGTGSNTGELFF. The chain is built from TRBV9 and TRBJ2-2, with 9 positions matching TRBD1. Germline CDR1 reads SGDLS; CDR2 reads YYNGEE. The trim removed 4 bases at V and 0 bases at J, leaving 13 bases unmatched. The CDR3 consists of 19 residues.

This clone was seen more than once but under ten times. V and J are TRBV6-6 and TRBJ2-7, with a tentative D call TRBD1 (6 bases). Germline loops: CDR1 MNHNY, CDR2 SVGAGI (reference sequence). CDR3 length: 14 amino acids. V dropped 0 bases and J dropped 0 bases, with 6 bases sitting between them. The CDR3 nucleotides read TGTGCCAGCAGTTACTCGGACAGCTCCTACGAGCAGTACTTC. Protein sequence: CASSYSDSSYEQYF.